Below, 21 T cell receptor beta chains from the same sample are listed, as sequenced in a study of Ad26.COV2.S vaccination and SARS-CoV-2 variants. Libraries were prepared by immunoSEQ multiplex PCR; TCRdb keeps only in-frame clonotypes and omits some of them. The sample consists of about 370,000 clones, approximately 91% of them appearing once. Noted treatment: roughly 19 received Ad26.COV2.S at low or high dose, single or two shots; about 5 received placebo; per-sample allocation not given. Sampling happened 63 days after the first vaccine or placebo injection. The sequenced sample was peripheral blood, obtained in a trial of Ad26.COV2.S vaccine versus placebo. These receptors were obtained from a person between 18 and 59 years old who received the Ad26.COV2.S COVID-19 vaccine or a placebo.

The rearrangement joins TRBV27 to TRBJ1-5, with D unclear. The CDR3 has 16 residues. V was shortened by 4 bases and J by 0 bases, with 13 bases between the two germline ends. Germline assignment: CDR1 MNHEY and CDR2 SMNVEV (reference sequence). The CDR3 sequence is CASSSPGSNSNQPQHF. CDR3 DNA sequence: TGTGCCAGCAGTTCCCCAGGCTCCAATAGCAATCAGCCCCAGCATTTT.

This clone was counted between two and nine times. The V gene is TRBV4-2, the J gene TRBJ2-3; 10 bases are shared with TRBD2. Germline lookup yields CDR1 LGHNA and CDR2 YNFKEQ. With 5 bases clipped from V and 7 bases from J, the junction kept 9 bases outside the gene matches. The CDR3 length is 15 residues. The CDR3 reads CASSFLAGDPNTQYF. The CDR3 nucleotides read TGTGCCAGCAGCTTTCTAGCGGGAGACCCTAATACGCAGTATTTT.

V usage is TRBV3-1 (or the pseudogene TRBV3-2) and J usage is TRBJ2-3; D gene unclear. Trimming took off 1 base at V and 11 bases at J, with 19 bases between the two ends. The CDR3 is 15 residues long. Germline CDR1 is LGHDT and CDR2 is YNNKEL (reference sequence). Written as DNA, the CDR3 is TGTGCCAGCAGCCAAGTCCCCGCCCCCCCCAAATGGCAGTATTTT. Protein product: CASSQVPAPPKWQYF.

In the case of this clone: Other nucleotide sequences from this sample produce the same CDR3. V and J are TRBV6-2 or TRBV6-3 and TRBJ1-2, with no clear D. The germline V gene has CDR1 MNHEY and CDR2 SVGEGT. The CDR3 totals 11 residues. With 6 bases removed from V and 8 bases from J, the gap between germline ends came to 10 bases. CDR3 residues: CASSRGYGYTF. In DNA, the CDR3 is TGTGCCAGCAGCCGAGGGTACGGCTACACCTTC.

V and J are TRBV11-2 and TRBJ2-7, with 9 bases fitting TRBD1. Germline CDR1 is SGHAT and CDR2 is FQNNGV. The ends lost 4 bases at V and 3 bases at J; junction bases unmatched: 4. The CDR3 has 14 amino acids. The CDR3 DNA reads as TGTGCCAGCAGCTCGGGACAGGGATACTACGAGCAGTACTTC. Residues: CASSSGQGYYEQYF.

The chain links TRBV7-8 to TRBJ2-3, with unresolved D. CDR1 is SGHVS and CDR2 is FQNEAQ in the germline V gene. Between the trimmed V and J ends, which lost 1 base and 1 base, there was a span of 6 bases. The CDR3 totals 14 residues. CDR3 DNA sequence: TGTGCCAGCAGCTTAGACTATGGCACAGATACGCAGTATTTT. Protein sequence: CASSLDYGTDTQYF.

This rearrangement joins TRBV3-1 (or the pseudogene TRBV3-2) to TRBJ1-2; unclear D gene. The CDR3 is 13 amino acids. Trimming shortened V by 1 base and J by 9 bases, and 12 bases separated the two germline ends. Germline V lookup: CDR1 LGHDT, CDR2 YNNKEL (reference sequence). In nucleotides, the CDR3 is TGTGCCAGCAGCCAAGGGGAGGCCGTCAGCTACACCTTC. It specifies CASSQGEAVSYTF.

This chain joins TRBV2 and TRBJ1-4; 7 nucleotides match TRBD1. CDR3 length equals 13 residues. The trim removed 6 bases at V and 11 bases at J, leaving 9 bases unmatched. Germline assignment: CDR1 SNHLY and CDR2 FYNNEI. CDR3 bases: TGTGCCAGCAGGGATCCGGGACAGCTGAAACTGTTTTTT. Translation: CASRDPGQLKLFF. Supplemented by reference TRBV2 and TRBJ1-4, the full variable domain reads EPEVTQTPSHQVTQMGQEVILRCVPISNHLYFYWYRQILGQKVEFLVSFYNNEISEKSEIFDDQFSVERPDGSNFTLKIRSTKLEDSAMYFCASRDPGQLKLFFGSGTQLSVL.

On this clone: Distinct nucleotide sequences in the sample also encode this CDR3. V usage is TRBV18 and J usage is TRBJ2-7; 8 bases fit TRBD2. Germline CDR1 is KGHSH and CDR2 is LQKENI. V shed 0 bases and J 0 bases; nucleotides not matched to a gene: 1. The CDR3 is 15 residues long. CDR3 sequence: CASSPPSGASYEQYF. For the CDR3, the DNA is TGTGCCAGCTCACCACCTAGCGGGGCCTCCTACGAGCAGTACTTC.

This rearrangement joins TRBV9 to TRBJ2-2; D gene uncertain. The V end lost 0 bases, the J end lost 8 bases, and 14 bases lay between the germline ends. The CDR3 length is 15 residues. Per the germline V gene, CDR1 is SGDLS and CDR2 is YYNGEE. CDR3 sequence: CASSVVEKPRGELFF. The CDR3 DNA sequence: TGTGCCAGCAGCGTAGTTGAAAAGCCCAGGGGGGAGCTGTTTTTT.

The genes are TRBV25-1 and TRBJ1-6; no clear D gene. Germline CDR1 and CDR2: MGHDK and SYGVNS. This CDR3 comprises 14 residues. V was clipped by 6 bases and J by 10 bases, with 16 bases between them. CDR3 in DNA: TGTGCCAGCAGCGGGGTGGGTAGGGAATCACCCCTCCACTTT. It yields the protein CASSGVGRESPLHF.

V usage is TRBV7-9 and J usage is TRBJ2-7; D is unclear. Germline V lookup: CDR1 SEHNR, CDR2 FQNEAQ (reference sequence). This CDR3 is built from 12 residues. Trimming took off 4 bases at V and 2 bases at J, with 6 bases between the two ends. The CDR3 DNA follows: TGTGCCAGCAGCTCAACTACCTACGAGCAGTACTTC. As protein: CASSSTTYEQYF.

V usage is TRBV5-5 and J usage is TRBJ2-3; weak D call: TRBD1 (6 bases). The CDR3 runs 16 residues. V lost 4 bases, J lost 6 bases, and 21 bases lay in between. The germline gives CDR1 SGHKS, CDR2 YYEKEE (reference sequence). In DNA form, the CDR3 reads TGTGCCAGCAGCGGTCTCCCCGGGACCCAGGGGGATACGCAGTATTTT. This gives the protein CASSGLPGTQGDTQYF. Combining the CDR3 with reference TRBV5-5 and TRBJ2-3 gives the whole variable domain DAGVTQSPTHLIKTRGQQVTLRCSPISGHKSVSWYQQVLGQGPQFIFQYYEKEERGRGNFPDRFSARQFPNYSSELNVNALLLGDSALYLCASSGLPGTQGDTQYFGPGTRLTVL.

The chain has TRBV27 and TRBJ2-7; 7 bases align to TRBD2. Trimming cost V 0 bases and J 4 bases; bases outside gene matches: 6. Germline CDR1 is MNHEY and CDR2 is SMNVEV (reference sequence). The CDR3 length is 15 residues. CDR3 bases: TGTGCCAGCAGTTTATCCCCTAGCGGAGAGTACGAGCAGTACTTC. Protein sequence: CASSLSPSGEYEQYF.

The J gene is TRBJ2-7, the V gene TRBV5-4; D not resolved. Germline-derived CDR1 and CDR2 are SGHNT and YYREEE (reference sequence). The V and J ends lost 4 bases and 3 bases respectively, with 11 bases between them. The CDR3 is 13 residues long. The CDR3 bases are TGTGCCAGCAGCCCAAGAGGCGGCTACGAGCAGTACTTC. Translating gives CASSPRGGYEQYF.

In its sample, this clone was seen a few times. J is TRBJ2-7 and V is TRBV2; TRBD1 matches at 9 bases. The V segment lost 4 bases and the J segment 4 bases; nucleotides outside the gene matches: 5. This CDR3 has 14 amino acids. Germline-derived CDR1 and CDR2 are SNHLY and FYNNEI. The CDR3 coding sequence is TGTGCCAGCAGTGTTTCCGGGACAGGGTACGAGCAGTACTTC. This translates into CASSVSGTGYEQYF.

J is TRBJ2-2 and V is TRBV7-6; 9 bases are shared with TRBD2. V was clipped by 2 bases and J by 7 bases; unmatched bases: 11. Germline CDR1 and CDR2: SGHVS and FNYEAQ. This CDR3 has 17 residues. This CDR3 reads CASSLTGLAGRVGELFF. The DNA of the CDR3 is TGTGCCAGCAGCTTAACCGGTCTAGCGGGGCGCGTCGGGGAGCTGTTTTTT.

Only one count was recorded for this clone. The chain employs TRBV6-6 and TRBJ2-1; TRBD2 aligns across 8 bases. V was pared by 6 bases and J by 4 bases, with 8 bases of the junction left unmatched. CDR1 and CDR2 from the germline V gene are MNHNY and SVGAGI (reference sequence). This CDR3 region has 15 residues. The CDR3 loop reads CASSQTGTRYNEQFF. CDR3 DNA sequence: TGTGCCAGCAGCCAAACCGGGACTAGGTACAATGAGCAGTTCTTC.

V gene TRBV28 combines with J gene TRBJ2-5, with 8 bases lining up with TRBD1. Germline lookup yields CDR1 MDHEN and CDR2 SYDVKM. The CDR3 extends over 16 amino acids. V was clipped by 6 bases and J by 5 bases; unmatched bases: 14. For the CDR3, the DNA is TGTGCCAGCAGATCCTTGCCGGGACAGGTTACGGAGACCCAGTACTTC. Its translation is CASRSLPGQVTETQYF.

The chain combines TRBV4-1 with TRBJ2-1, with TRBD2 matching over 12 bases. Germline V gives CDR1 MGHRA, CDR2 YSYEKL. This CDR3 is built from 17 residues. After removal of 7 bases from V and 4 bases from J, the junction contained 11 bases not matched to a gene. DNA of the CDR3: TGCGCCAGCAACCCTTCCCCTAGCGGGAGGGCATACAATGAGCAGTTCTTC. Protein sequence: CASNPSPSGRAYNEQFF.

This clone was counted between two and nine times. The rearrangement links TRBV2 to TRBJ1-4; 7 bases line up with TRBD1. V lost 5 bases to trimming and J lost 3 bases; unmatched junction nucleotides: 9. Looked up from germline, CDR1 is SNHLY and CDR2 is FYNNEI. This CDR3 has 16 amino acids. For the CDR3, the DNA is TGTGCCAGCAGTCCGATCGACAGGGTGGCTAATGAAAAACTGTTTTTT. As protein: CASSPIDRVANEKLFF. Based on the CDR3 plus reference TRBV2 and TRBJ1-4, the full variable domain is EPEVTQTPSHQVTQMGQEVILRCVPISNHLYFYWYRQILGQKVEFLVSFYNNEISEKSEIFDDQFSVERPDGSNFTLKIRSTKLEDSAMYFCASSPIDRVANEKLFFGSGTQLSVL.